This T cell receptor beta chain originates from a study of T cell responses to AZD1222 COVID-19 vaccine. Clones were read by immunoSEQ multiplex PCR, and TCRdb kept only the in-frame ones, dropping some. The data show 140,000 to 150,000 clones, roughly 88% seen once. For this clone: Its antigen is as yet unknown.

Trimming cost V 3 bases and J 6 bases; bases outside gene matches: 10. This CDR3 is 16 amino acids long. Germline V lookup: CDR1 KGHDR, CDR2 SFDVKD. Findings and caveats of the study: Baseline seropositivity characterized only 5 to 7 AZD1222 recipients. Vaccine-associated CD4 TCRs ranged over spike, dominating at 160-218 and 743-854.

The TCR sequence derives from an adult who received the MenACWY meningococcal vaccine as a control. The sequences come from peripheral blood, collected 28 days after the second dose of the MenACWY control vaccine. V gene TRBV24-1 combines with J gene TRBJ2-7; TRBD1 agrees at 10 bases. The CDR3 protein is CATSDVLTGGHCEQYF. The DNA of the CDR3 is TGTGCCACCAGTGATGTGCTGACAGGGGGCCACTGCGAGCAGTACTTC.